A single sample is the source of the 18 T cell receptor beta chains below, sequenced in a study of cytomegalovirus exposure and HLA in healthy donors (dated by TCRdb to the late 2010s). The library relied on the immunoSEQ multiplex PCR assay. The multiplex PCR relied on a mix of 60 forward primers for TCR Vbeta segments and 13 reverse primers for TCR Jbeta segments. TCRdb mirrors the immuneACCESS table, restricted to in-frame sequences. Some clones are absent from its copies; in checked studies, under half trace to an unresolved V gene, and the reason for the others is unknown. The sample's clone listing holds about 84,000 clones. 0.45% to 0.7% of the sample is held by the ten biggest clonotypes. Sample: PBMCs. Source of these receptors: a man in his forties or fifties in good health and CMV-seronegative.

The chain recombines TRBV10-2 with TRBJ2-3; 12 positions agree with TRBD2. The V gene end was trimmed by 3 bases and the J gene end by 4 bases; junction bases not matched to a gene: 5. The CDR3 loop spans 16 amino acids. Germline values: CDR1 WSHSY, CDR2 SAAADI. The CDR3 coding sequence is TGCGCCAGCAGTGACTTGACTAGCGGGGGTTCAGATACGCAGTATTTT. It specifies CASSDLTSGGSDTQYF.

The chain couples TRBV29-1 to TRBJ1-5; possibly TRBD1 for D (6 bases). Trimming stripped 5 bases from V and 2 bases from J, with 10 bases between. Germline V gene data show CDR1 as SQVTM and CDR2 as ANQGSEA. This CDR3 has 13 residues. The CDR3 loop reads CSVSAGGNQPQHF. In DNA, the CDR3 is TGCAGCGTTTCTGCAGGGGGCAATCAGCCCCAGCATTTT.

The rearrangement joins TRBV11-2 to TRBJ1-2, with 10 nucleotides matching TRBD1. Looked up from germline, CDR1 is SGHAT and CDR2 is FQNNGV. This CDR3 has 17 residues. V trimming: 1 base; J trimming: 4 bases; junction bases outside the gene matches: 9. The CDR3 region has the DNA TGTGCCAGCAGCTTAGGATACCGGGACAGGGGAGTCTATGGCTACACCTTC. Protein product: CASSLGYRDRGVYGYTF.

Written as DNA, the CDR3 is TGTGCCAGCAGTTTAACTGGACAGCGAGACACTGAAGCTTTCTTT. Protein product: CASSLTGQRDTEAFF. The rearrangement links TRBV28 to TRBJ1-1, with TRBD1 as a possible D gene (6 bases). CDR3 length: 15 amino acids. CDR1 is MDHEN and CDR2 is SYDVKM in the germline V gene. V was shortened by 2 bases and J by 3 bases, with 13 bases between the two germline ends.

To note about this clone: The sample carries other DNA sequences with the same CDR3. V usage is TRBV20-1 and J usage is TRBJ2-3; no clear D. V was trimmed by 3 bases and J by 5 bases, leaving 6 bases between them. CDR1 is DFQATT and CDR2 is SNEGSKA in the germline V gene (reference sequence). CDR3 length: 11 amino acids. Here the CDR3 reads CSARSRDTQYF. The CDR3 bases are TGCAGTGCTAGGTCTCGAGATACGCAGTATTTT.

The chain couples TRBV5-6 to TRBJ1-1; D unclear. Between the trimmed V and J ends, which lost 0 bases and 8 bases, there was a span of 5 bases. The CDR3 totals 11 residues. Germline-derived CDR1 and CDR2 are SGHDT and YYEEEE. In DNA form, the CDR3 reads TGTGCCAGCAGCTTGGCATTCGAAGCTTTCTTT. Protein product: CASSLAFEAFF.

The V call is TRBV30, the J call TRBJ1-6; 8 nucleotides match TRBD1. Trimming cost V 4 bases and J 6 bases; bases outside gene matches: 5. The CDR3 extends over 14 amino acids. The germline CDR1 and CDR2 sequences are GTSNPN and SVGIG (reference sequence). The CDR3 protein is CAWTRDRFNSPLHF. CDR3 nucleotide sequence: TGTGCCTGGACGAGGGACAGGTTTAATTCACCCCTCCACTTT.

The rearrangement joins TRBV7-8 to TRBJ1-2; 7 positions match TRBD1. CDR1 and CDR2 (germline): SGHVS, FQNEAQ. After removal of 2 bases from V and 4 bases from J, the junction contained 10 bases not matched to a gene. This CDR3 is built from 16 residues. CDR3 sequence reads: CASSLTPGGQLYGYTF. The CDR3 DNA is TGTGCCAGCAGCTTAACCCCCGGGGGACAGCTCTATGGCTACACCTTC.

The chain recombines TRBV7-2 with TRBJ1-5; possibly TRBD1 for D (5 bases). Trimming took off 5 bases at V and 5 bases at J, with 10 bases between the two ends. CDR1 SGHTA and CDR2 FQGNSA come from the germline V gene. The CDR3 length is 13 residues. The CDR3 loop is CASSPWGDQPQHF. DNA for the CDR3: TGTGCCAGCAGCCCGTGGGGGGATCAGCCCCAGCATTTT.

The chain has TRBV5-6 and TRBJ2-7; D remains ambiguous. V shed 0 bases and J shed 0 bases, with 7 bases lying between them. The CDR3 loop spans 14 amino acids. Germline assignment: CDR1 SGHDT and CDR2 YYEEEE. CDR3 protein: CASSLDRSSYEQYF. Here the CDR3 DNA reads TGTGCCAGCAGCTTGGACAGATCCTCCTACGAGCAGTACTTC.

This chain connects TRBV10-3 to TRBJ1-2; a possible D gene is TRBD1 (6 bases). Trimming left V 7 bases short and J 1 base short, with 13 bases between. This CDR3 region has 14 residues. From germline, CDR1 is ENHRY and CDR2 SYGVKD. DNA of the CDR3: TGTGCCATCATGGGGGTAGGGGGTAACTATGGCTACACCTTC. Translating gives CAIMGVGGNYGYTF.

The V call is TRBV10-3, the J call TRBJ1-2; D is unclear. V was shortened by 4 bases and J by 0 bases, with 9 bases between the two germline ends. The CDR3 runs to 14 residues. From germline, CDR1 is ENHRY and CDR2 SYGVKD. This CDR3 is CAISGETSNYGYTF. Written as DNA, the CDR3 is TGTGCCATCAGTGGAGAAACCTCTAACTATGGCTACACCTTC.

V and J are TRBV30 and TRBJ2-3, with 7 bases matching TRBD1. Germline V gene data show CDR1 as GTSNPN and CDR2 as SVGIG (reference sequence). The CDR3 has 12 amino acids. The V gene end was trimmed by 3 bases and the J gene end by 6 bases; junction bases not matched to a gene: 3. CDR3 in amino acids: CAWSRTGDTQYF. CDR3 DNA: TGTGCCTGGAGCAGGACAGGCGATACGCAGTATTTT.

The chain recombines TRBV7-8 with TRBJ1-2, with 8 bases that match TRBD1. V shed 8 bases and J 1 base; nucleotides not matched to a gene: 9. Germline lookup yields CDR1 SGHVS and CDR2 FQNEAQ. CDR3 length equals 15 residues. CDR3: CASGLRTGNNYGYTF. The DNA of the CDR3 is TGTGCCAGCGGCCTCCGGACAGGGAATAACTATGGCTACACCTTC.

The chain carries TRBV6-4 and TRBJ1-2; 8 bases match TRBD1. CDR3 length equals 13 residues. V shed 5 bases and J 8 bases; nucleotides not matched to a gene: 7. Per the germline V gene, CDR1 is MRHNA and CDR2 is SNTAGT. The CDR3 coding sequence is TGTGCCAGCAGTAAAGACAGGGGAAGAGGCTACACCTTC. It specifies CASSKDRGRGYTF.

J is TRBJ2-1 and V is TRBV9; possibly TRBD1 for D (7 bases). The CDR3 runs 15 residues. The germline V gene encodes CDR1 SGDLS and CDR2 YYNGEE. V was pared by 3 bases and J by 0 bases, with 10 bases between. The CDR3 DNA reads as TGTGCCAGCAGCGGCGGGGACAGCTCCTACAATGAGCAGTTCTTC. The encoded protein is CASSGGDSSYNEQFF.

This rearrangement joins TRBV16 to TRBJ1-2; no firm D call. This CDR3 comprises 14 residues. Trimming shortened V by 1 base and J by 1 base, and 7 bases separated the two germline ends. The germline gives CDR1 KGHSY, CDR2 FQNENV. The CDR3 sequence: CASSQFGDNYGYTF. The CDR3 DNA reads as TGTGCCAGCAGCCAATTCGGGGATAACTATGGCTACACCTTC.

The chain couples TRBV6-1 to TRBJ1-6; 8 bases align to TRBD1. After removal of 3 bases from V and 0 bases from J, the junction contained 4 bases not matched to a gene. The CDR3 sequence is 17 residues long. From germline, CDR1 is MNHNS and CDR2 SASEGT. The CDR3 nucleotides are TGTGCCAGCAGTGATAGACAGGGGAGCTCCTATAATTCACCCCTCCACTTT. Protein product: CASSDRQGSSYNSPLHF.